This TCR beta chain derives from a study of monozygotic twins with cystic fibrosis (TCRdb year 2021). Describing the broader study: Barcoded libraries were made from 3 to 3.5 micrograms of fragmented DNA using about 15 PCR cycles. On the day of blood sampling, twins were ranked among some 1,000 cohort participants for weight-for-height and for FEVPerc (FEV1 disease centile). To gauge how much genetics shapes V and J gene usage, the researchers compared TCR beta repertoires both within and across 16 monozygotic twin pairs who have cystic fibrosis. Made up mostly of children and adolescents, the cohort included ten female and six male twin pairs ranging in age from about 2.0 to 36.4 years, with a median of roughly 9.1 years. Data for three of the twin pairs had been reported earlier in a different context. Paper-wide results and their limitations: The cohort was small, and no association was found between shared CDR3 numbers and age, concordance or disease severity. V gene usage was most similar to the co-twin for 13 of 16 pairs, and J usage for 8 of 16 pairs, suggesting genetic constraints. Nucleotide-identical clonotype sharing was significantly higher within monozygotic CF twin pairs than between unrelated CF individuals (P = 0.000026, Mann-Whitney). Simpson clonality was generally low (median around 0.01), which suggests a naive-dominated repertoire, and clonality was higher in the most severely affected patients.

This clone was detected only once. The target of this receptor is not known. No base-level quality is on record; no much larger clone is a single base apart. Following the manufacturer's instructions, TCR beta CDR3 regions were amplified by multiplex PCR with the immunoSEQ immune profiling system. Sequencing was performed on an Illumina NextSeq system. For the original study's pipeline: Sequence data were processed on the immunoSEQ Analyzer platform, and clonality was computed as the square root of Simpson's index of productive rearrangements. V and J usage similarity was measured by Jensen-Shannon distance, and CDR3 generation probabilities were computed with OLGA. The researchers looked up shared CDR3 sequences in the immuneACCESS database (August 2020) and in VDJdb (December 2020). In its TCRdb copy, this immuneACCESS table keeps in-frame sequences only and misses some clones. Where compared with another copy, unresolved V genes explain less than half of these, and the others have no known cause. The V and J calls and clone size are taken from that table; D and trimming were inferred from the DNA. The sample table holds roughly 12,000 clones, of which approximately 85% were seen once. The ten largest clonotypes hold 0.45% to 0.55% of the sample.

The twin pairs came from the European Cystic Fibrosis Twin and Sibling Study Cohort, a cohort that recruited patients from 150 to 200 CF clinics across 14 European countries. Zygosity and CFTR genotype were verified in-house, with zygosity tested by multiplex PCR of nine short tandem repeat loci. Peripheral blood was sampled from each twin, with clinical parameters recorded on the day of blood sampling. Phenol/chloroform extraction was used to isolate genomic DNA from peripheral blood cells, and the DNA was then kept in TE buffer at 4 degrees C. The sequence was obtained from a man younger than 35 with cystic fibrosis. The specimen sequenced was blood.

The CDR3 region: CATSREGGNEKLFF. The DNA is as follows: TGTGCCACCAGCAGAGAGGGGGGGAATGAAAAACTGTTTTTT. The chain employs TRBV15 and TRBJ1-4; D gene: possibly TRBD1, on 5 matching bases. Sequences LNHNV (CDR1) and YYDKDF (CDR2) are obtained from the germline V gene (reference sequence). The junction shows trimming of 0 bases on V and 5 bases on J, plus 7 bases between the germline ends. The CDR3 runs 14 amino acids, cysteine and phenylalanine included. Kept here is only the CDR3 DNA, which spans 42 bases and is read in frame from base 1.